This TCR beta chain came from a study of metastatic and nonmetastatic thyroid tumors. Overall study: Malignant thyroid and benign thyroid patients provided blood and tumor or nodule tissue whose repertoires were compared. Study-level findings and limits: In both blood and tumor samples, TCR beta diversity was reported significantly higher for malignant than benign nodules.

Patients were all untreated before their thyroid surgery. The CDR3 sequence is 15 residues long. Germline loops: CDR1 SGHVS, CDR2 FNYEAQ. The ends lost 5 bases at V and 3 bases at J; junction bases unmatched: 9. With respect to this clone: Its antigen remains unidentified.

TCRdb re-called the PCR reads with MiXCR. Among about 6,600 clones listed, about a third were seen once. This TCR came from a female donor with papillary thyroid cancer or a benign thyroid nodule (not recorded which). Some clones in this sample may be carry-over from other donors' samples. The sequencing input was adjacent normal tissue. The chain carries TRBV7-6 and TRBJ2-7; 8 nucleotides match TRBD2. In nucleotides, the CDR3 is TGTGCCAGCAGCCCAGCCAGCGGGAGCATCTACGAGCAGTACTTC. As protein: CASSPASGSIYEQYF.